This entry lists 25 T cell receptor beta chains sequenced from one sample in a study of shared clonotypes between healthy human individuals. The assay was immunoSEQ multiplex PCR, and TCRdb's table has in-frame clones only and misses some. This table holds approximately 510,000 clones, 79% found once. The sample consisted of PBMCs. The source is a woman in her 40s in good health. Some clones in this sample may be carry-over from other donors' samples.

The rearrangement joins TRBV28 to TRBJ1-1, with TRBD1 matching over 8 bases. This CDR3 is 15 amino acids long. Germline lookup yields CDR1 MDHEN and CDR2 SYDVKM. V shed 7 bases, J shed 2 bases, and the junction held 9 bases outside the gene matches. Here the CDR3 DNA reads TGTGCCAGCACCTTTACCGGGACAGGAAACACTGAAGCTTTCTTT. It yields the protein CASTFTGTGNTEAFF. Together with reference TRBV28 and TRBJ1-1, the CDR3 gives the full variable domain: DVKVTQSSRYLVKRTGEKVFLECVQDMDHENMFWYRQDPGLGLRLIYFSYDVKMKEKGDIPEGYSVSREKKERFSLILESASTNQTSMYLCASTFTGTGNTEAFFGQGTRLTVV.

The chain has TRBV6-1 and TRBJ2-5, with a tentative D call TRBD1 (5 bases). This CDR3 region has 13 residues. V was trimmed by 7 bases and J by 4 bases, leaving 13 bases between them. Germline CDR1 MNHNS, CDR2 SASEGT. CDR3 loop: CASIFRAIETQYF. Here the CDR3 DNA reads TGTGCCAGCATTTTCAGGGCTATAGAGACCCAGTACTTC.

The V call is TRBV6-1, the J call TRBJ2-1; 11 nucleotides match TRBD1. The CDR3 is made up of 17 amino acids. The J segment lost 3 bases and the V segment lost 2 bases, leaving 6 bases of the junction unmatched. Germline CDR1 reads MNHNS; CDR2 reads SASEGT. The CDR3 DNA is TGTGCCAGCAGTGAACGGGGGACAGGGGGTATCTACAATGAGCAGTTCTTC. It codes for CASSERGTGGIYNEQFF.

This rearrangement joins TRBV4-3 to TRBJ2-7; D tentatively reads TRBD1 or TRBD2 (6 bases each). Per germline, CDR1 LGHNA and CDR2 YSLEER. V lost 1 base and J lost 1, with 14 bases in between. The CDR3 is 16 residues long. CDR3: CASSQAKGGRSYEQYF. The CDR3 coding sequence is TGCGCCAGCAGCCAAGCTAAGGGGGGCAGATCCTACGAGCAGTACTTC.

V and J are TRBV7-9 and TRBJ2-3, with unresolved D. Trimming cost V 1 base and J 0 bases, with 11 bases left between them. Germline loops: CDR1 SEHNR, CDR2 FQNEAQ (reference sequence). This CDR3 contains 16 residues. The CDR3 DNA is TGTGCCAGCAGCTTAGGTGATTTTGGGAGCACAGATACGCAGTATTTT. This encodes CASSLGDFGSTDTQYF.

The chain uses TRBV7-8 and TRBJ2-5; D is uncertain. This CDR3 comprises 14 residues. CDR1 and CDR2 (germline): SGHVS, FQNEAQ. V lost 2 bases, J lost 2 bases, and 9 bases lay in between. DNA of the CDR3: TGTGCCAGCAGCTTACATGGGCAGCAAGAGACCCAGTACTTC. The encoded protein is CASSLHGQQETQYF.

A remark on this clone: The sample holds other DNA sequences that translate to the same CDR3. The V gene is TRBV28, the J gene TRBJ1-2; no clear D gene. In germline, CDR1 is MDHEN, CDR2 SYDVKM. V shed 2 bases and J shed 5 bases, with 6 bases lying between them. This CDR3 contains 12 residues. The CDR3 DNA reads TGTGCCAGCAGTTTAATGGGATATGGCTACACCTTC. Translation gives CASSLMGYGYTF.

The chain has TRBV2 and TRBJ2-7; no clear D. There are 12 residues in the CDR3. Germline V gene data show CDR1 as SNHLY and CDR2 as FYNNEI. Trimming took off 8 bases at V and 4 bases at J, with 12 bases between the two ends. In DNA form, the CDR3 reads TGTGCCAGCTCAAAGTTAGTTTACGAGCAGTACTTC. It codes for CASSKLVYEQYF.

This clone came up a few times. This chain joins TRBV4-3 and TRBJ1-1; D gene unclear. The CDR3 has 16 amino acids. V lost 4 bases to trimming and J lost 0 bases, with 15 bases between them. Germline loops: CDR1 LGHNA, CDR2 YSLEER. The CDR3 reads CASSPYWRQMNTEAFF. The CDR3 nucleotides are TGCGCCAGCAGCCCGTATTGGCGTCAGATGAACACTGAAGCTTTCTTT.

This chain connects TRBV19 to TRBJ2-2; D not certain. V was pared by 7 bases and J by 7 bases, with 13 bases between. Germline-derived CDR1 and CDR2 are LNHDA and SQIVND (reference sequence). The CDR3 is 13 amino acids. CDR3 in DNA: TGTGCCAGTACCCCTCTCCTTGACGGGGAGCTGTTTTTT. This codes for CASTPLLDGELFF.

DNA for the CDR3: TGTGCCACTCGGGACACCATTGGCACTGAAGCTTTCTTT. Amino acids: CATRDTIGTEAFF. The rearrangement uses TRBV25-1 and TRBJ1-1; tentatively, D is TRBD1 (6 bases). Deletions cut 10 bases from V and 4 bases from J, with 16 bases between. The CDR3 length is 13 residues. In germline, CDR1 is MGHDK, CDR2 SYGVNS.

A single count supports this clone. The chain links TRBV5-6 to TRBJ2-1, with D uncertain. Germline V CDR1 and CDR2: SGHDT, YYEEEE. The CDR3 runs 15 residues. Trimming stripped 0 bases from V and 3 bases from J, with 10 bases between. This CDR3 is CASSLDPGDYNEQFF. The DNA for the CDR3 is TGTGCCAGCAGCTTGGATCCTGGAGACTACAATGAGCAGTTCTTC.

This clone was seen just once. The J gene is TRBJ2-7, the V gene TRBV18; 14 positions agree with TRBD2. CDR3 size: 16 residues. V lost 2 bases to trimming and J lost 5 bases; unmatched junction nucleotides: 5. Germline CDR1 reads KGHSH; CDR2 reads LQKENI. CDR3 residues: CASSPMTSGRGHEQYF. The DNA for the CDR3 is TGTGCCAGCTCACCAATGACTAGCGGGAGGGGCCACGAGCAGTACTTC.

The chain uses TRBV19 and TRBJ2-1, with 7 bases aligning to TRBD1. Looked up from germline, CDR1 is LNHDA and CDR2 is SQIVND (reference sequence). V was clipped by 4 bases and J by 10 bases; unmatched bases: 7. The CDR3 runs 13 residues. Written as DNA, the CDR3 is TGTGCCAGTAGTACTATCACGGGACAGGAGCAGTTCTTC. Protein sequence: CASSTITGQEQFF.

DNA of the CDR3: TGCGCCAGCAGCATTAGCGGGGGCCAAGAGACCCAGTACTTC. Translating gives CASSISGGQETQYF. This rearrangement joins TRBV5-1 to TRBJ2-5, with 9 positions matching TRBD2. J was trimmed by 1 base and V by 4 bases; bases with no gene match: 2. CDR1 is SGHRS, CDR2 YFSETQ, per germline. The CDR3 contains 14 residues.

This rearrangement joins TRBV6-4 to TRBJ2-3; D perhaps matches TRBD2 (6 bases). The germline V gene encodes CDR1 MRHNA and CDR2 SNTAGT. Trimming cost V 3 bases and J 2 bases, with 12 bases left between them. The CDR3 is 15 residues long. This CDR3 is CASSEGGGDTDTQYF. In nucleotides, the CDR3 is TGTGCCAGCAGTGAGGGCGGAGGGGACACAGATACGCAGTATTTT.

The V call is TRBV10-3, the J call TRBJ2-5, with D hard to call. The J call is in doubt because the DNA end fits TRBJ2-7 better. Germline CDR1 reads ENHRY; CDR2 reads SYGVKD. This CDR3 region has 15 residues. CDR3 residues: CAISEGPSSSYEQYF. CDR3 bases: TGTGCCATCAGTGAGGGGCCTTCGTCGTCCTACGAGCAGTACTTC.

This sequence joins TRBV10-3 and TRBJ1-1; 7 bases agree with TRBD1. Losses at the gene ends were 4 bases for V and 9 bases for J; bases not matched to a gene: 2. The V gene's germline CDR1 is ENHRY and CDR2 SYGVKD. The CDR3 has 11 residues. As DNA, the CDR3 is TGTGCCATCAGTGGGGACAGAAAAGCTTTCTTT. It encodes CAISGDRKAFF.

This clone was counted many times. The CDR3 here is CASSERGYQETQYF. The CDR3 DNA is TGTGCCAGCTCAGAGCGGGGATACCAAGAGACCCAGTACTTC. J is TRBJ2-5 and V is TRBV18; 7 bases map to TRBD2. V was clipped by 5 bases and J by 0 bases; unmatched bases: 3. CDR1 and CDR2 (germline): KGHSH, LQKENI. The CDR3 extends over 14 amino acids.

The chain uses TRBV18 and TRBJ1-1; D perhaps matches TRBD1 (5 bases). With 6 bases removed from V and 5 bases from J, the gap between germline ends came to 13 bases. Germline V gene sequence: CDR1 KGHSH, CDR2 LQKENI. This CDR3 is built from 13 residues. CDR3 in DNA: TGTGCCAGCTCCCCCAGGGCGGGGACTGAAGCTTTCTTT. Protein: CASSPRAGTEAFF. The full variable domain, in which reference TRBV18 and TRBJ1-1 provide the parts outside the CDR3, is NAGVMQNPRHLVRRRGQEARLRCSPMKGHSHVYWYRQLPEEGLKFMVYLQKENIIDESGMPKERFSAEFPKEGPSILRIQQVVRGDSAAYFCASSPRAGTEAFFGQGTRLTVV.

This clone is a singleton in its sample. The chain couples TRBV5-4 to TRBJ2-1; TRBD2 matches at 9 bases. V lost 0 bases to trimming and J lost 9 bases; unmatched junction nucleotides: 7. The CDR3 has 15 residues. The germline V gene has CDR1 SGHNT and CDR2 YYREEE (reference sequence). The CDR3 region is CASSLVAGGETEQFF. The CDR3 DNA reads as TGTGCCAGCAGCTTGGTTGCGGGAGGGGAAACTGAGCAGTTCTTC.

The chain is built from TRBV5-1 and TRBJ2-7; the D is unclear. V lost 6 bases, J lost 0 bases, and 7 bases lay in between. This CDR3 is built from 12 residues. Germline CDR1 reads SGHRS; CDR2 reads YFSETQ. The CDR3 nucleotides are TGCGCCAGCATATCGGACTCCTACGAGCAGTACTTC. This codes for CASISDSYEQYF. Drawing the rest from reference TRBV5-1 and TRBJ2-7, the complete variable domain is KAGVTQTPRYLIKTRGQQVTLSCSPISGHRSVSWYQQTPGQGLQFLFEYFSETQRNKGNFPGRFSGRQFSNSRSEMNVSTLELGDSALYLCASISDSYEQYFGPGTRLTVT.

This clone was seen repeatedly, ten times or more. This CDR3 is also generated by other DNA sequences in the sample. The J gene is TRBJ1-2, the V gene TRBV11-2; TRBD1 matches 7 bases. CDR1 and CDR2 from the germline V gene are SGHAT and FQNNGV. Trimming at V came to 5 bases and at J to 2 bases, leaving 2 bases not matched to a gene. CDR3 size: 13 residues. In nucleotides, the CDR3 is TGTGCCAGCAGCCCGACAGGGAACTATGGCTACACCTTC. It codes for CASSPTGNYGYTF. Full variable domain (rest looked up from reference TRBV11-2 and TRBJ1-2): EAGVAQSPRYKIIEKRQSVAFWCNPISGHATLYWYQQILGQGPKLLIQFQNNGVVDDSQLPKDRFSAERLKGVDSTLKIQPAKLEDSAVYLCASSPTGNYGYTFGSGTRLTVV.

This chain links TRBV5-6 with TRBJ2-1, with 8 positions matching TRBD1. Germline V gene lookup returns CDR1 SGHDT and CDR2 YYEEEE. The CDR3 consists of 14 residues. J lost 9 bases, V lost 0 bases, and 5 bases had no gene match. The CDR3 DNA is TGTGCCAGCAGCTTGGGGACAGGGTATAGTGAGCAGTTCTTC. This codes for CASSLGTGYSEQFF.

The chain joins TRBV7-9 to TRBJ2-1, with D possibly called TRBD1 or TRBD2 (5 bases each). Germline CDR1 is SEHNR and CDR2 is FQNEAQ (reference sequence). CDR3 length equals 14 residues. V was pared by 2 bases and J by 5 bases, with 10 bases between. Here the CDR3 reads CASSLRDRNNEQFF. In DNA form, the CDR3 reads TGTGCCAGCAGCTTACGGGACCGAAACAATGAGCAGTTCTTC.